This T cell receptor (beta chain) came from a study of regulatory T cells in long-lasting Graves disease. The study, taken as a whole, reports: Persistent Graves' patients had lower TCR diversity than newly diagnosed ones. Persistent disease preferred TRBV28, TRBJ1-2 and TRBJ2-5; new disease, TRBV20-1 and TRBJ2-1.

Time point denoted: persistent/refractory GD, antithyroid drugs over 5 years with positive TRAb. The TCR library was prepared using RNA isolated from PBMCs. Building of the TCR beta libraries involved iRepertoire HTBI primers and Arm-PCR of CDR3 regions. TCRdb recomputed calls from the multiplex PCR reads with MiXCR, one row per CDR3 protein. The sample includes about 470,000 distinct CDR3 sequences, 20% to 25% of them seen just once. This clonotype was seen a few times. Its antigen is unidentified. This CDR3 is 16 amino acids long. Germline-derived CDR1 and CDR2 are LNHDA and SQIVND (reference sequence). V was cut by 6 bases and J by 0 bases, with 17 bases left in between.

The sample here was peripheral blood mononuclear cells (PBMCs), taken when the disease was refractory, from a patient treated with antithyroid drugs. This rearrangement joins TRBV19 to TRBJ1-2; D ambiguous. The receptor was isolated from a female donor with Graves disease. CDR3 in amino acids: CASREDQATPNYGYTF. CDR3 in DNA: TGTGCCAGTAGAGAGGATCAAGCGACTCCTAACTATGGCTACACCTTC.